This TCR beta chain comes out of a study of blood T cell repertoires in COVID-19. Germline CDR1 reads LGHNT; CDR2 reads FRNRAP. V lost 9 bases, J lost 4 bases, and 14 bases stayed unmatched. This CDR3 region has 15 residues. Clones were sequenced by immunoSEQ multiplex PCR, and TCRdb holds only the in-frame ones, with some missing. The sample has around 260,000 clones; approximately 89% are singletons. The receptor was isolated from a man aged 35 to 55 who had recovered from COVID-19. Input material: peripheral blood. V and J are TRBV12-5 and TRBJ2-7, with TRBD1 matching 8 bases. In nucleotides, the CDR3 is TGTGCTAGCCCGCCGACCCGGGACAGGCTTTACGAGCAGTACTTC. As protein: CASPPTRDRLYEQYF. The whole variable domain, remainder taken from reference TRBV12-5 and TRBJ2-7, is DARVTQTPRHKVTEMGQEVTMRCQPILGHNTVFWYRQTMMQGLELLAYFRNRAPLDDSGMPKDRFSAEMPDATLATLKIQPSEPRDSAVYFCASPPTRDRLYEQYFGPGTRLTVT.